This TCR beta chain was documented in a study of T cells in Graves' hyperthyroidism and ophthalmopathy. RNA transcripts were the template for amplifying TCR beta CDR3 regions. During a first-round RT-PCR of the TCR CDR3, the HTBI primer set was used. TCRdb re-called the multiplex PCR reads with MiXCR, one entry per CDR3 protein. The sample contains 350,000 to 400,000 distinct CDR3 sequences, 14% to 15% of which appear only once. This clonotype was found a few times. Germline CDR1 is LGHDT and CDR2 is YNNKEL (reference sequence). CDR3 length: 14 residues. V was cut by 3 bases and J by 1 base, with 10 bases left in between.

The chain recombines TRBV3-1 with TRBJ2-7; D uncertain. Input material: blood. The origin of this receptor is a woman in her 30s with Graves' hyperthyroidism. CDR3 in amino acids: CASSHEVRSYEQYF. The CDR3 bases are TGTGCCAGCAGCCATGAAGTCCGTTCCTACGAGCAGTACTTC.